This T cell receptor beta chain was documented in a study of CD8+ T cells in alopecia areata. Across the study: Treated patients swallowed 5 to 10 mg of oral tofacitinib twice daily.

The authors extracted RNA and reverse transcribed it into cDNA as the sequencing template. TCRdb's copy holds only in-frame clones and misses some; the assay was immunoSEQ multiplex PCR. Of 150,000 to 250,000 clones in the sample, roughly three fifths are singletons; the top ten hold roughly 3.3%. For this clone: Its target is unknown.

Treatment indicated: oral pan-JAK inhibitor, 5-10 mg twice daily. Researchers gathered lesional scalp punch biopsies and peripheral blood from patients with alopecia areata. This CDR3 has 15 residues. V lost 4 bases and J lost 2; bases outside the gene matches: 8. In germline, CDR1 is GTSNPN, CDR2 SVGIG (reference sequence). Study results and limitations: TCR sharing across patients was less clear than in mice, possibly HLA-related. Scalp clonality, together with expanded CD8+ clones among the top 100, fell significantly with tofacitinib.

The specimen was CD4+ T cells sorted from blood, collected at week 4, from a patient treated with tofacitinib. The V and J genes are TRBV30 and TRBJ2-1; 7 bases map to TRBD1. The receptor comes from a human donor with alopecia areata. The CDR3 sequence is CAWTPGQRAYNEQFF. CDR3 sequence (DNA): TGTGCCTGGACCCCGGGACAGAGAGCCTACAATGAGCAGTTCTTC.